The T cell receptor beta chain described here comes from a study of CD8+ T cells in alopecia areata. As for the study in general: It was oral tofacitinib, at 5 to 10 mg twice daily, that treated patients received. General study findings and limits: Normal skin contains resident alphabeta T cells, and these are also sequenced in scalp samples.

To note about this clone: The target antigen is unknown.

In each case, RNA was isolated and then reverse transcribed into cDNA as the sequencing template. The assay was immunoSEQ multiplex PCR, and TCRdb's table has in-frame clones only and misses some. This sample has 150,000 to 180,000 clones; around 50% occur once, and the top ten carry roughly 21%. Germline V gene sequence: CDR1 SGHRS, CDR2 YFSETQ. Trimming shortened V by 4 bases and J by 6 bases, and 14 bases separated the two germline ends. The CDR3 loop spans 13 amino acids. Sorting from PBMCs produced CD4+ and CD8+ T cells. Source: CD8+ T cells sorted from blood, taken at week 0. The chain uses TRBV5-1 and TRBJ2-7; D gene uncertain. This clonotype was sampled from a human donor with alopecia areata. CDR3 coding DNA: TGCGCCAGCAGCCTCGGAACGGCCACCGAGCAGTACTTC. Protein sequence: CASSLGTATEQYF.